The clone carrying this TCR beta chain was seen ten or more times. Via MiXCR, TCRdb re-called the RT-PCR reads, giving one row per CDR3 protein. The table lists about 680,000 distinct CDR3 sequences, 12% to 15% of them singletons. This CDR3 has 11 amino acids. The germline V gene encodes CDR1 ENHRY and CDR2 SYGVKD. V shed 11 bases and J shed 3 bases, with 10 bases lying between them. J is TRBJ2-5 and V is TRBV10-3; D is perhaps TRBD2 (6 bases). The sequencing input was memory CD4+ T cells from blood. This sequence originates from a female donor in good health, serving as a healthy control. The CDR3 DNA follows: TGTGCCGTGGGACTGGAAGAGACCCAGTACTTC. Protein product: CAVGLEETQYF.